The entry below gives a single T cell receptor beta chain sequence along with its context. Its antigen is as yet unknown. These data are taken from a study of regulatory T cells in long-lasting Graves disease. The authors built TCR beta libraries using iRepertoire HTBI primers and Arm-PCR of CDR3 regions. TCRdb re-derived calls from the multiplex PCR reads in MiXCR, one entry per CDR3 protein. The sample lists approximately 380,000 distinct CDR3 sequences, roughly 20% occurring once. CDR1 SEHNR and CDR2 FQNEAQ come from the germline V gene (reference sequence). The CDR3 has 17 amino acids. V shed 5 bases and J 6 bases; nucleotides not matched to a gene: 10. The time point is: persistent/refractory GD, antithyroid drugs over 5 years with positive TRAb. PBMC-derived RNA was used for the TCR library. Roughly 9.3 milliliters of peripheral blood were taken and placed in EDTA tubes. Study-wide results and caveats: The number of shared public clonotypes was higher in persistent patients (roughly 2,800) than new patients (966). Persistent Graves' patients showed reduced TCR diversity versus newly diagnosed patients.

The receptor comes from a female donor with Graves disease. The material was peripheral blood mononuclear cells (PBMCs), obtained when the disease was refractory, from a patient treated with antithyroid drugs. This chain joins TRBV7-9 and TRBJ2-7, with 16 bases that match TRBD2. CDR3 sequence: CASSPGGLAGGPGEQYF. As DNA, the CDR3 is TGTGCCAGCAGCCCGGGGGGACTAGCGGGAGGGCCTGGCGAGCAGTACTTC.